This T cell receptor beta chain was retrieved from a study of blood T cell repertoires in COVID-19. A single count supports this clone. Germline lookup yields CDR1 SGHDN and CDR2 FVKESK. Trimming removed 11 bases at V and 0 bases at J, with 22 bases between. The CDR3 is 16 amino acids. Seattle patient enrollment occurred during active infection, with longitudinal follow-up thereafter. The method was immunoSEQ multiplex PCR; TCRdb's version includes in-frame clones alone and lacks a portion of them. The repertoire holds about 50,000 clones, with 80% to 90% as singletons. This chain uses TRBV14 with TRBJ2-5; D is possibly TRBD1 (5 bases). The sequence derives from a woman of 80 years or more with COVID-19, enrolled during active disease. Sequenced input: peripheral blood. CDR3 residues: CAGHSLPALYQETQYF. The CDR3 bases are TGTGCCGGACACTCACTACCGGCCCTGTACCAAGAGACCCAGTACTTC.